This T cell receptor beta chain was observed in a study of blood T cell repertoires in COVID-19. In germline, CDR1 is SGHTA, CDR2 FQGNSA. The V gene end was trimmed by 4 bases and the J gene end by 7 bases; junction bases not matched to a gene: 7. The CDR3 spans 15 residues. Profiled with immunoSEQ multiplex PCR; TCRdb holds only in-frame clones, not every one. In the table there are 200,000 or so clones, around three quarters of which are singletons. The receptor was isolated from a woman in her 70s with acute or convalescent COVID-19. The gene calls are TRBV7-2 and TRBJ1-4, with 9 bases that match TRBD1. The sequencing sample was made of peripheral blood. The CDR3 sequence is CASSYQQGAFEKLFF. DNA for the CDR3: TGTGCCAGCAGCTATCAACAGGGGGCGTTTGAAAAACTGTTTTTT.